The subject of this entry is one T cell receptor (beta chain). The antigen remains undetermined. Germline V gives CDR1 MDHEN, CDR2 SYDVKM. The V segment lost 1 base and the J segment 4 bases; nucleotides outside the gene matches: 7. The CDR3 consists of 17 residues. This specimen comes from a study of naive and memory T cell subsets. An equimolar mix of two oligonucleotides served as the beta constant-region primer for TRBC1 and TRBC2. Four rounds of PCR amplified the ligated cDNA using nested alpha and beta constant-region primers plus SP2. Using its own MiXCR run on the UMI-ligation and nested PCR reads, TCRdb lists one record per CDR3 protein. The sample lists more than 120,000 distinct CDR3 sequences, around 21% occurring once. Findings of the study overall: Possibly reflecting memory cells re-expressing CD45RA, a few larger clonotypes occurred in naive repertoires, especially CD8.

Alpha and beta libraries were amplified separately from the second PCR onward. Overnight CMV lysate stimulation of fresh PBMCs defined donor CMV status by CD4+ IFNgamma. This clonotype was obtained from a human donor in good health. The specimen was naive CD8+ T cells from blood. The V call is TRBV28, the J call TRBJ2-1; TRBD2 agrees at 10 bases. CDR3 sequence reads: CASSLSRAGGGYNEQFF. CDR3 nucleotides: TGTGCCAGCAGTTTATCCCGAGCGGGAGGGGGGTACAATGAGCAGTTCTTC.